This T cell receptor beta chain is drawn from a study of blood T cell repertoires in COVID-19 (dated by TCRdb to about 2020). In terms of the full investigation: Samples covering the acute and convalescent phases of COVID-19 were provided by collaborators in the United States, Italy and Spain. The sample metadata nearly always contained a de-identified subject ID, COVID-19 status, age in years and sex. A freely available public database, intended as a resource for researchers studying the immune response to SARS-CoV-2, is where the repertoires were released. Where available, HLA class I and class II types were obtained from metadata supplied by the sample provider rather than from assay-based typing. Subjects who had been exposed to COVID-19, were actively infected with it, or had recovered from it provided the deeply sampled blood TCRbeta repertoires that made up the dataset. The material from the prospective study consisted of cDNA or gDNA derived from T cells, B-cell-depleted T cells, or PBMCs. The samples were drawn from the first 160 participants of the ongoing ImmuneRACE study and from 950 to 1,500 subjects provided by 6 global collaborators.

Overall study outcomes, separate from this receptor: The amount of clinical and demographic metadata varied by source and participant and was provided uncurated.

TCRbeta CDR3 regions were amplified from genomic DNA using the immunoSEQ Assay, a bias-controlled multiplex PCR. The study's processing was this. Nucleated cell counts per sample were estimated from amplification of reference gene primers within the assay. Sequence reads were collapsed and filtered to measure the absolute abundance of every unique TCRbeta CDR3 rearrangement. Productive Simpson clonality was computed per sample as the square root of Simpson's diversity index over productive rearrangements. TCRdb stores this immuneACCESS table with in-frame sequences only. Part of the clones is absent; in the studies checked, under half of the shortfall reflects unresolved V genes, and no reason is known for the rest. That table is the source of V, J and clone size, and D and trimming were worked out from the DNA. The sample contains about 110,000 clones, 88% of them found a single time. Together, the top ten hold under 2.5% of the sample.

V ends up 4 bases short and J 4 bases short, with an unmatched junction base count of 9. CDR1 and CDR2 were assigned from the germline V gene as MGHDK and SYGVNS. From cysteine to phenylalanine, the CDR3 is 17 amino acids long. Just CDR3 DNA is preserved here, 51 bases in frame from base 1. For this clone: The clone's antigen remains unknown. The input lacks base qualities; no much larger clone sits a single base away.

The collaborating institutions used their own protocols to collect whole blood in K2EDTA tubes. For TCRbeta analysis, collaborators shipped samples as frozen whole blood, isolated PBMCs, or DNA extracted from either of those sample types. The V gene is TRBV25-1 and the J gene is TRBJ2-3; TRBD1 agrees with 12 junctional bases. Sample: peripheral blood. The receptor was isolated from a human donor in a cohort sampled during active COVID-19. Read as DNA, the sequence is TGTGCCAGCAGTGGGAGTATCGGGACAGGGGGCTCAGATACGCAGTATTTT. Translated, this is CASSGSIGTGGSDTQYF.